The 27 T cell receptor beta chains given below trace back to one sample, sequenced in a study of CD8 T cells in ankylosing spondylitis. One entry per CDR3 protein results from TCRdb running MiXCR on the 5' RACE reads. The repertoire holds 150,000 to 200,000 distinct CDR3 sequences, 10% to 15% seen once, with more than 9.5% in the top ten. Sample: blood, either unsorted or a sorted T cell fraction (not recorded which). These receptor sequences come from a female donor with ankylosing spondylitis or in good health (not recorded which).

The chain employs TRBV10-3 and TRBJ2-1; possibly TRBD2 for D (5 bases). Trimming removed 6 bases from V and 0 bases from J, with 15 bases in between. Germline assignment: CDR1 ENHRY and CDR2 SYGVKD. The CDR3 length is 16 residues. The CDR3 bases are TGTGCCATCAGACCCATAGGAGGTAGCTCCTACAATGAGCAGTTCTTC. It is translated as CAIRPIGGSSYNEQFF.

This clonotype was detected ten times or more. The V and J genes are TRBV4-2 and TRBJ2-1, with D maybe TRBD2 (5 bases). V shed 3 bases and J shed 7 bases, with 19 bases lying between them. Germline lookup yields CDR1 LGHNA and CDR2 YNFKEQ. The CDR3 length is 16 residues. The CDR3 loop reads CASSQTSTSAQNEQFF. The DNA for the CDR3 is TGTGCCAGCAGCCAGACTTCAACTAGTGCCCAAAATGAGCAGTTCTTC.

The chain links TRBV7-2 to TRBJ2-5; D might be TRBD2 (6 bases). From germline, CDR1 is SGHTA and CDR2 FQGNSA. The CDR3 sequence is 17 residues long. Trimming pared 6 bases from V and 2 bases from J, leaving 22 bases between. The CDR3 spells CASSSDPAGGLQETQYF. In nucleotides, the CDR3 is TGTGCCAGCAGTTCTGATCCAGCGGGCGGACTTCAAGAGACCCAGTACTTC.

The chain has TRBV28 and TRBJ2-4; D is uncertain. The ends were cut back, 3 bases at V and 0 bases at J, with 6 bases in the middle. Germline loops: CDR1 MDHEN, CDR2 SYDVKM. This CDR3 region has 14 residues. This chain's CDR3 is CASSLGLAKNIQYF. The CDR3, as DNA: TGTGCCAGCAGTTTGGGGTTAGCCAAAAACATTCAGTACTTC.

This clonotype has only a few counts. V and J are TRBV5-1 and TRBJ2-1; 8 bases match TRBD2. This CDR3 contains 17 residues. The V gene's germline CDR1 is SGHRS and CDR2 YFSETQ. With V trimmed by 4 bases and J by 0 bases, 9 bases remained unmatched. The CDR3 region is CASSLGGLAGSYNEQFF. In DNA form, the CDR3 reads TGCGCCAGCAGCCTGGGAGGGCTAGCGGGCTCCTACAATGAGCAGTTCTTC.

This clonotype was seen more than once but under ten times. The chain has TRBV4-3 and TRBJ1-2; 11 bases are a match to TRBD1. This CDR3 has 15 residues. Trimming cost V 0 bases and J 8 bases; bases outside gene matches: 5. Germline V gives CDR1 LGHNA, CDR2 YSLEER. The CDR3 nucleotides are TGCGCCAGCAGCCAAGATGGGACAGGGGGGTTCGGCTACACCTTC. Its translation: CASSQDGTGGFGYTF.

There are many counts of this clonotype. J is TRBJ2-2 and V is TRBV11-1, with 8 bases lining up with TRBD1. V shed 2 bases, J shed 4 bases, and the junction held 12 bases outside the gene matches. Germline V CDR1 and CDR2: SGHAT, FQDESV (reference sequence). The CDR3 contains 18 residues. CDR3 sequence reads: CASSLFPYRQGRTGELFF. CDR3 nucleotides: TGTGCCAGCAGCTTATTTCCCTATCGACAGGGGCGCACCGGGGAGCTGTTTTTT. Combining the CDR3 with reference TRBV11-1 and TRBJ2-2 gives the whole variable domain EAEVAQSPRYKITEKSQAVAFWCDPISGHATLYWYRQILGQGPELLVQFQDESVVDDSQLPKDRFSAERLKGVDSTLKIQPAELGDSAMYLCASSLFPYRQGRTGELFFGEGSRLTVL.

This clonotype was seen at least ten times. The chain uses TRBV12-3 or TRBV12-4 and TRBJ1-1, with D perhaps matching TRBD1 (6 bases). The CDR3 totals 13 residues. Trimming pared 11 bases from V and 3 bases from J, leaving 16 bases between. The CDR3 protein is CAGQGNLDTEAFF. The CDR3 DNA is TGTGCCGGGCAGGGGAATCTGGACACTGAAGCTTTCTTT.

This clonotype was found many times. The chain uses TRBV5-1 and TRBJ2-1; TRBD2 matches at 10 bases. Per germline, CDR1 SGHRS and CDR2 YFSETQ. The CDR3 extends over 14 amino acids. V shed 4 bases, J shed 6 bases, and the junction held 4 bases outside the gene matches. This chain's CDR3 is CASSEAGGGNEQFF. The CDR3 region has the DNA TGCGCCAGCAGCGAAGCGGGGGGGGGCAATGAGCAGTTCTTC.

The J gene is TRBJ2-7, the V gene TRBV18; D is possibly TRBD1 (5 bases). The CDR3 is 16 residues long. The germline gives CDR1 KGHSH, CDR2 LQKENI. With 5 bases removed from V and 0 bases from J, the gap between germline ends came to 17 bases. The CDR3 coding sequence is TGTGCCAGCTCATCTGAGACTCCCAGGGCCTCCTACGAGCAGTACTTC. Protein: CASSSETPRASYEQYF.

In its sample, this clonotype was seen many times. The V call is TRBV7-2, the J call TRBJ1-2, with D possibly matching TRBD1 (6 bases). Germline CDR1 reads SGHTA; CDR2 reads FQGNSA. Between the trimmed V and J ends, which lost 5 bases and 3 bases, there was a span of 19 bases. The CDR3 has 16 amino acids. The CDR3 coding sequence is TGTGCCAGCAGCCCACAGGGATTAGAATCTTACTATGGCTACACCTTC. Translation gives CASSPQGLESYYGYTF.

Of note for this clonotype: A much larger clone lies a single base off, so this may be a read error. The rearrangement uses TRBV6-2 or TRBV6-3 and TRBJ2-1, with no clear D. Trimming cost V 5 bases and J 6 bases, with 5 bases left between them. CDR3 size: 11 residues. Germline CDR1 reads MNHEY; CDR2 reads SVGEGT. CDR3 bases: TGTGCCAGCAGTCCCCCCAATGAGCAGTTCTTC. Translated: CASSPPNEQFF.

V usage is TRBV18 and J usage is TRBJ2-3; D may be TRBD1 (5 bases). The CDR3 is 14 residues long. Germline-derived CDR1 and CDR2 are KGHSH and LQKENI. Trimming removed 3 bases at V and 4 bases at J, with 11 bases between. The CDR3 sequence is CASSPFRESDTQYF. For the CDR3, the DNA is TGTGCCAGCTCACCCTTCAGGGAATCAGATACGCAGTATTTT.

Ten or more counts support this clonotype. The rearrangement links TRBV20-1 to TRBJ2-2; D unclear. The CDR3 runs 14 residues. CDR1 and CDR2 from the germline V gene are DFQATT and SNEGSKA (reference sequence). V was shortened by 2 bases and J by 3 bases, with 10 bases between the two germline ends. The DNA for the CDR3 is TGCAGTGCTAGAACGAGCAGTTACACCGGGGAGCTGTTTTTT. Its protein is CSARTSSYTGELFF.

This clonotype was seen at least ten times. The chain is built from TRBV7-9 and TRBJ2-2; 10 bases map to TRBD2. This CDR3 contains 15 residues. Germline loops: CDR1 SEHNR, CDR2 FQNEAQ (reference sequence). V shed 3 bases and J 8 bases; nucleotides not matched to a gene: 6. CDR3 amino acids: CASSFSSGSRGELFF. CDR3 in DNA: TGTGCCAGCAGCTTCTCTAGCGGGAGCCGAGGGGAGCTGTTTTTT. The full variable domain, completed using reference TRBV7-9 and TRBJ2-2, is DTGVSQNPRHKITKRGQNVTFRCDPISEHNRLYWYRQTLGQGPEFLTYFQNEAQLEKSRLLSDRFSAERPKGSFSTLEIQRTEQGDSAMYLCASSFSSGSRGELFFGEGSRLTVL.

This clonotype turned up a few times. The chain combines TRBV5-8 with TRBJ2-3; 12 bases are shared with TRBD2. V shed 0 bases and J 4 bases; nucleotides not matched to a gene: 6. The germline CDR1 and CDR2 sequences are SGHTS and YDEGEE. This CDR3 region has 17 residues. The chain's CDR3 is CASSLVPSGRAADTQYF. As DNA, the CDR3 is TGTGCCAGCAGCTTGGTGCCTAGCGGGAGGGCAGCAGATACGCAGTATTTT. Full variable domain (remainder filled in from reference TRBV5-8 and TRBJ2-3): EAGVTQSPTHLIKTRGQQATLRCSPISGHTSVYWYQQALGLGLQFLLWYDEGEERNRGNFPPRFSGRQFPNYSSELNVNALELEDSALYLCASSLVPSGRAADTQYFGPGTRLTVL.

The gene calls are TRBV19 and TRBJ1-5; perhaps TRBD1 as D (5 bases). Looked up from germline, CDR1 is LNHDA and CDR2 is SQIVND (reference sequence). Deletions cut 3 bases from V and 2 bases from J, with 8 bases between. The CDR3 has 14 amino acids. DNA of the CDR3: TGTGCCAGTAGTATTTGGGGGGGCAATCAGCCCCAGCATTTT. Amino acid sequence: CASSIWGGNQPQHF.

This clonotype was detected ten times or more. The rearrangement links TRBV7-6 to TRBJ2-7, with D possibly TRBD2 on 5 matching bases. The germline V gene has CDR1 SGHVS and CDR2 FNYEAQ. The CDR3 has 15 amino acids. Trimming left V 1 base short and J 5 bases short, with 15 bases between. The chain's CDR3 is CASSLGGGGKDEQYF. DNA for the CDR3: TGTGCCAGCAGCTTAGGTGGTGGAGGAAAGGACGAGCAGTACTTC.

This clonotype was observed many times. The V and J genes are TRBV6-2 or TRBV6-3 and TRBJ1-2; the match to TRBD1 covers 8 bases. With 8 bases clipped from V and 7 bases from J, the junction kept 3 bases outside the gene matches. The germline CDR1 and CDR2 sequences are MNHEY and SVGEGT. This CDR3 has 11 residues. The CDR3 reads CASGTGPGYTF. CDR3 DNA: TGTGCCAGCGGGACAGGTCCTGGCTACACCTTC.

The chain is built from TRBV20-1 and TRBJ2-3; 7 bases line up with TRBD2. CDR3 length: 15 amino acids. Germline V CDR1 and CDR2: DFQATT, SNEGSKA (reference sequence). V dropped 5 bases and J dropped 2; count of bases not matched to a gene: 10. The CDR3 spells CSAPRPGGPTDTQYF. Here the CDR3 DNA reads TGCAGTGCTCCCCGCCCGGGAGGACCCACAGATACGCAGTATTTT.

This clonotype has more than one count but fewer than ten. The rearrangement uses TRBV6-2 or TRBV6-3 and TRBJ1-5; 10 bases map to TRBD1. This CDR3 contains 14 residues. The trim removed 5 bases at V and 6 bases at J, leaving 4 bases unmatched. Looked up from germline, CDR1 is MNHEY and CDR2 is SVGEGT. The CDR3 region is CASSGDRGLQPQHF. CDR3 DNA: TGTGCCAGCAGTGGAGACAGGGGGCTTCAGCCCCAGCATTTT.

At least ten counts were recorded for this clonotype. The V call is TRBV5-1, the J call TRBJ2-3, with D possibly being TRBD2 (7 bases). The germline V and J ends were trimmed by 7 bases and 4 bases, with 19 bases remaining between them. CDR3 length: 15 residues. The germline V gene has CDR1 SGHRS and CDR2 YFSETQ. The CDR3 loop is CASFRGAGVADTQYF. CDR3 sequence (DNA): TGCGCCAGCTTTCGGGGGGCGGGAGTCGCAGATACGCAGTATTTT.

The genes are TRBV4-2 and TRBJ2-2; weak D call: TRBD2 (7 bases). Germline assignment: CDR1 LGHNA and CDR2 YNFKEQ. V was cut by 5 bases and J by 5 bases, with 15 bases left in between. CDR3 length: 15 amino acids. In nucleotides, the CDR3 is TGTGCCAGCAGCGGAGGGGAGGGGGAGACCGGGGAGCTGTTTTTT. Protein sequence: CASSGGEGETGELFF.

This clonotype was seen at least ten times. The chain couples TRBV7-9 to TRBJ2-6; D may be TRBD2 (5 bases). Germline loops: CDR1 SEHNR, CDR2 FQNEAQ (reference sequence). CDR3 length equals 13 residues. V lost 6 bases and J lost 6, with 9 bases in between. As DNA, the CDR3 is TGTGCCAGCAGTGTTAGCGAGGCCAACGTCCTGACTTTC. It yields the protein CASSVSEANVLTF.

The chain combines TRBV30 with TRBJ1-2, with 7 bases fitting TRBD1. Germline CDR1 and CDR2: GTSNPN and SVGIG (reference sequence). This CDR3 spans 13 amino acids. The V segment lost 0 bases and the J segment 6 bases; nucleotides outside the gene matches: 4. In DNA, the CDR3 is TGTGCCTGGAGTGTACTAACAGGGGATGGCTACACCTTC. The encoded protein is CAWSVLTGDGYTF.

The table lists this clonotype with a few counts. The chain has TRBV7-2 and TRBJ1-6, with TRBD1 matching 10 bases. The V and J ends lost 5 bases and 6 bases, in that order; junction bases with no gene match: 7. The CDR3 has 16 amino acids. Looked up from germline, CDR1 is SGHTA and CDR2 is FQGNSA. CDR3 nucleotide sequence: TGTGCCAGCAGCGCCGGGACAGGGGTGGGTAATTCACCCCTCCACTTT. It is translated as CASSAGTGVGNSPLHF.

This clonotype was seen more than once but under ten times. The chain is built from TRBV20-1 and TRBJ2-5; D ambiguous. The CDR3 length is 14 residues. Germline V gives CDR1 DFQATT, CDR2 SNEGSKA (reference sequence). V was pared by 5 bases and J by 4 bases, with 17 bases between. CDR3 nucleotide sequence: TGCAGTGCTCGCCGCACCGTCGATTTAGAGACCCAGTACTTC. It yields the protein CSARRTVDLETQYF.